This T cell receptor (beta chain) was retrieved from a study of CD8 T cells in ankylosing spondylitis. CDR1 is SQVTM and CDR2 is ANQGSEA in the germline V gene. The CDR3 covers 16 residues. The ends were cut back, 2 bases at V and 2 bases at J, with 17 bases in the middle. Study results and caveats: One TCR beta motif, made up of several highly homologous variants, appeared characteristic of ankylosing spondylitis blood. Earlier literature documents some of the motif variants in reactive arthritis synovial fluid and blood.

This clonotype was detected many times. Its antigen is still unknown. TCRdb used MiXCR to reprocess the 5' RACE reads, holding one entry per CDR3 protein. This table has about 840,000 distinct CDR3 sequences, approximately 10% appearing once. The sample taken for sequencing was blood, either unsorted or a sorted T cell fraction (not recorded which). J is TRBJ2-3 and V is TRBV29-1; D tentatively fits TRBD1 or TRBD2 (6 bases each). This clonotype originated in a male donor with ankylosing spondylitis. CDR3 nucleotides: TGCAGCGTTGAAAGGGGGGTCGGCGGGATCACAGATACGCAGTATTTT. Translating it yields CSVERGVGGITDTQYF.